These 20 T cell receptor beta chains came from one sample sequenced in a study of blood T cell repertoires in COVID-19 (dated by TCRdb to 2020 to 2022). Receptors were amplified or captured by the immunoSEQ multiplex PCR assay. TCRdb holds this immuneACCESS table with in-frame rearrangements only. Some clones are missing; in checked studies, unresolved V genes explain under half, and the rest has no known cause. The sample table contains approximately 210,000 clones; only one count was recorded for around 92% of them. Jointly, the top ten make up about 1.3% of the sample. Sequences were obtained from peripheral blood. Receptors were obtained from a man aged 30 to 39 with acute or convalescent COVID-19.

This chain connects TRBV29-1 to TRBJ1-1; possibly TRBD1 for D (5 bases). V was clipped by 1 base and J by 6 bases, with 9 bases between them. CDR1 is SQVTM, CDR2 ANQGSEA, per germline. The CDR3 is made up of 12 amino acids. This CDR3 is CSVEGRGAEAFF. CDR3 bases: TGCAGCGTTGAAGGTCGGGGGGCTGAAGCTTTCTTT.

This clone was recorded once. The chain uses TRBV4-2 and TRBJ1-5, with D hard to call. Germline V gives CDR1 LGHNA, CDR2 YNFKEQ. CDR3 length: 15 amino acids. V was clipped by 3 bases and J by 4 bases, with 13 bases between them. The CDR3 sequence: CASSHDGSGNQPQHF. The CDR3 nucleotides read TGTGCCAGCAGCCATGATGGGTCGGGAAATCAGCCCCAGCATTTT.

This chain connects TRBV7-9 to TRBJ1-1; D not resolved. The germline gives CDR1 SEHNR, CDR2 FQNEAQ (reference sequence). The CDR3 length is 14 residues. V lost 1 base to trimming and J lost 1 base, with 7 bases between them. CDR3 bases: TGTGCCAGCAGCTTAGGGCGGCCGAACACTGAAGCTTTCTTT. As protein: CASSLGRPNTEAFF.

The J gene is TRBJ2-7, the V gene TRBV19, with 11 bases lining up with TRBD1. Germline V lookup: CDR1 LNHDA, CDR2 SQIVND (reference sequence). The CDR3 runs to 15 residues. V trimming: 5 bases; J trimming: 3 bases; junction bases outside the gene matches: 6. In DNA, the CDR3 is TGTGCCAGTAGTTCCGGACAGGGGGCTCTCTACGAGCAGTACTTC. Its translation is CASSSGQGALYEQYF.

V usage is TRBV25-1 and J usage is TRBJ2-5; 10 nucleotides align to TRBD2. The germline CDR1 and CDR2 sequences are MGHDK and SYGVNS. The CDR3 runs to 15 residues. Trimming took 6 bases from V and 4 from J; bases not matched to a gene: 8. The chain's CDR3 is CASRKTSGYGETQYF. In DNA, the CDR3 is TGTGCCAGCAGAAAGACTAGCGGGTACGGAGAGACCCAGTACTTC.

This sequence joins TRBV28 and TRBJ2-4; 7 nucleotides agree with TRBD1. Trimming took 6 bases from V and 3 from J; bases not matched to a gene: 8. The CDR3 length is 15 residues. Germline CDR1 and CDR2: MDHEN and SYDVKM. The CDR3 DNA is TGTGCCAGCAGGACCTCCGGGACAGACAAAAACATTCAGTACTTC. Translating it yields CASRTSGTDKNIQYF.

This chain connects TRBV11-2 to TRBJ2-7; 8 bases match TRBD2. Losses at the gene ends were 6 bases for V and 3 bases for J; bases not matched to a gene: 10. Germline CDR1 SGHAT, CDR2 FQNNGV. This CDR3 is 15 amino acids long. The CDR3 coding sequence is TGTGCCAGCAGTTCTACCAGCGGGAGCGGCTACGAGCAGTACTTC. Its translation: CASSSTSGSGYEQYF.

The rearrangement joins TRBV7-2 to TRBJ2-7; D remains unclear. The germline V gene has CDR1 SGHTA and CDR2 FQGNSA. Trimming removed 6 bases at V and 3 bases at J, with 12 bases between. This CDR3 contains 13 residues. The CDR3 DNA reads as TGTGCCAGCAGTCATCCAGGAAGCTACGAGCAGTACTTC. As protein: CASSHPGSYEQYF.

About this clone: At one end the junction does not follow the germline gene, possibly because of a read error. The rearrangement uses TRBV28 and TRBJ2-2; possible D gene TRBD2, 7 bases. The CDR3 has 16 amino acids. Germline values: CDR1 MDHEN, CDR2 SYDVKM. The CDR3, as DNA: TGTGCCGGCAGTTTAGTCGGACTAGGGGGTGAGGGGGAGCTGTTTTTT. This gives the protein CAGSLVGLGGEGELFF.

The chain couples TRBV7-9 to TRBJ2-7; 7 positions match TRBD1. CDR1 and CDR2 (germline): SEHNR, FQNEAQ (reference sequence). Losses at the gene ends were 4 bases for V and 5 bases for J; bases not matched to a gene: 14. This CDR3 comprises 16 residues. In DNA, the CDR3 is TGTGCCAGCAGCTCCCCCCTACAGGGGATGAAAAACGAGCAGTACTTC. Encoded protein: CASSSPLQGMKNEQYF.

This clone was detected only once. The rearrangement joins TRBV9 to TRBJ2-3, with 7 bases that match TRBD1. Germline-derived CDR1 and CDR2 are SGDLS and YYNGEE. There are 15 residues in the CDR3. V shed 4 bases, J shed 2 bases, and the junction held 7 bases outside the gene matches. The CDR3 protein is CASSQGVANTDTQYF. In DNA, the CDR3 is TGTGCCAGCAGCCAGGGGGTAGCTAACACAGATACGCAGTATTTT.

CDR3 amino acids: CASSAATGEAGELFF. CDR3 bases: TGTGCCAGCAGCGCCGCAACAGGGGAGGCCGGGGAGCTGTTTTTT. The rearrangement uses TRBV7-3 and TRBJ2-2; a weak D match, TRBD1 (7 bases). This CDR3 comprises 15 residues. CDR1 is SGHTA, CDR2 FQGTGA, per germline. Trimming stripped 5 bases from V and 6 bases from J, with 16 bases between.

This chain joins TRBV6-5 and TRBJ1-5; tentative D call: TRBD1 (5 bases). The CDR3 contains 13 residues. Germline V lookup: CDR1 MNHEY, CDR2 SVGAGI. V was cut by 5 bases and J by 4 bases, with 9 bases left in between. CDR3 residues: CASSRGTNQPQHF. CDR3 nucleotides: TGTGCCAGCAGTCGCGGGACGAATCAGCCCCAGCATTTT.

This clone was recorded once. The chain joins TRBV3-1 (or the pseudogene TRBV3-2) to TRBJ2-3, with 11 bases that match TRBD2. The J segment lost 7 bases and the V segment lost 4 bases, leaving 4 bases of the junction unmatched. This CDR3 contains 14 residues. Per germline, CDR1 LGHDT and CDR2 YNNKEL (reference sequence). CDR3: CASSPTSGAYTQYF. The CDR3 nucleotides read TGTGCCAGCAGCCCGACTAGCGGGGCGTATACGCAGTATTTT.

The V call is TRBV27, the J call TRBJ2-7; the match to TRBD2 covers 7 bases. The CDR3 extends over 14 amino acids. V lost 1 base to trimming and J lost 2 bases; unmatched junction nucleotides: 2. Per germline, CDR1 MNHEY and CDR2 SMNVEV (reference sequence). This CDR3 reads CASSLLGGAYEQYF. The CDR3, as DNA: TGTGCCAGCAGTTTATTGGGGGGGGCCTACGAGCAGTACTTC.

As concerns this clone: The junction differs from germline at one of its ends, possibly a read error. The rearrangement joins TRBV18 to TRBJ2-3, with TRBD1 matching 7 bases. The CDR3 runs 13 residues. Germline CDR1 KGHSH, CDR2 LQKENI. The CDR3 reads CANSPTGTDTQYF. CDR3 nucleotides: TGTGCCAACTCACCGACAGGGACAGATACGCAGTATTTT.

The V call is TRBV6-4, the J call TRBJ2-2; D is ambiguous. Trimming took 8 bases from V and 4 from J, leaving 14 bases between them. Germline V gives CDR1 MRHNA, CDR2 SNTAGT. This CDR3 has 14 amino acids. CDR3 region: CASRYSVRTGELFF. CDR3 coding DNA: TGTGCCAGCCGTTACTCTGTCCGCACCGGGGAGCTGTTTTTT.

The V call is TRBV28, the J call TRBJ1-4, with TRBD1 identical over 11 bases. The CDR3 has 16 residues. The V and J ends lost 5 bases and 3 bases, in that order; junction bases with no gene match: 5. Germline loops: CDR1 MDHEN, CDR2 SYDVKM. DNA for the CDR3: TGTGCCAGCAGTCGGACAGGGGGCAGGTCTAATGAAAAACTGTTTTTT. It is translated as CASSRTGGRSNEKLFF.

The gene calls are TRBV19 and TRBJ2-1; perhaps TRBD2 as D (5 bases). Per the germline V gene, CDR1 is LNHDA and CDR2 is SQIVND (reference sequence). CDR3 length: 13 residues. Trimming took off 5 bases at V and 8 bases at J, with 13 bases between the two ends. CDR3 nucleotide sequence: TGTGCCAGTAGTCCAACTAGTTACGATGAGCAGTTCTTC. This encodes CASSPTSYDEQFF.

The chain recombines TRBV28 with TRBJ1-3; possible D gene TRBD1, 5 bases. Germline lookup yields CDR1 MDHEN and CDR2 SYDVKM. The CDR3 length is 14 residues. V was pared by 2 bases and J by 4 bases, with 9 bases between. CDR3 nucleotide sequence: TGTGCCAGCAGTTTAGGAGGGACGGGAAACACCATATATTTT. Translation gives CASSLGGTGNTIYF.